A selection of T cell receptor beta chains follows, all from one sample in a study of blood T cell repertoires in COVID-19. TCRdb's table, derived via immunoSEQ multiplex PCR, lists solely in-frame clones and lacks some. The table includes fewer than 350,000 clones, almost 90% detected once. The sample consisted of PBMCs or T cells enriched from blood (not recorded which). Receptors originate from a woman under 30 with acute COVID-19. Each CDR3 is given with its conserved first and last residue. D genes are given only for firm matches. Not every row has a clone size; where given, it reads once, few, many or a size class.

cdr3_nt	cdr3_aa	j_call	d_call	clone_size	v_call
TGTGCCAGCAGCGGGCGGGGCAGGGAAAAACTGTTTTTT	CASSGRGREKLFF	TRBJ1-4	.	.	TRBV5-8
TGTGCCAGCAGGGGAACGGGACTAGCGGGCGGGGAGCAGTACTTC	CASRGTGLAGGEQYF	TRBJ2-7	TRBD2	.	TRBV13
TGTGCCACCAGTGGAACAGGGTCTGGGGCCAACGTCCTGACTTTC	CATSGTGSGANVLTF	TRBJ2-6	.	.	TRBV24-1
TGTGCCAGTAGTAAGGGACAGTATAGCAATCAGCCCCAGCATTTT	CASSKGQYSNQPQHF	TRBJ1-5	TRBD1	.	TRBV19
TGCGCCAGCAGCCAAGAAATTGGGAGCGTAACCTTCTACGAGCAGTACTTC	CASSQEIGSVTFYEQYF	TRBJ2-7	.	.	TRBV4-3
TGTGCCAGCAGCCACAACCCGGGAAGGGGGCGCGATCAGCCCCAGCATTTT	CASSHNPGRGRDQPQHF	TRBJ1-5	TRBD1	.	TRBV3-1/TRBV3-2
TGTGCCAGCAGCTTCGACAGTGTACGACGCGATGAAGCTTTCTTT	CASSFDSVRRDEAFF	TRBJ1-1	.	.	TRBV5-5
TGCGCCAGCAGTCAATCGAGAACCTATAGCAATCAGCCCCAGCATTTT	CASSQSRTYSNQPQHF	TRBJ1-5	.	.	TRBV23-1
TGTGCCAGCAGCCAATGGACAGGGGTAACCGGGGAGCTGTTTTTT	CASSQWTGVTGELFF	TRBJ2-2	TRBD1	.	TRBV14
TGTGCCTGGTGCCCCGGGCTAGCGGGATCGTCGCTGTTCTTC	CAWCPGLAGSSLFF	TRBJ2-1	TRBD2	once	TRBV30
TGTGCCAGTAGTATACGACGGACAGGGAACACTGAAGCTTTCTTT	CASSIRRTGNTEAFF	TRBJ1-1	TRBD1	.	TRBV19
TGCAGTGCTAGAGAGGGGCCTGGCCCGTTTTTT	CSAREGPGPFF	TRBJ1-4	.	once	TRBV20-1
TGTGCCAGTAGTATAGATTTGATTGGACAATCCTCCTACGAGCAGTACTTC	CASSIDLIGQSSYEQYF	TRBJ2-7	.	.	TRBV19
TGTGCCACCAGTGATTTGGGGGCAGAGAACACCGGGGAGCTGTTTTTT	CATSDLGAENTGELFF	TRBJ2-2	.	.	TRBV24-1
TGTGCCTGGAGGATACCGGGGAGAACATACGAGCAGTACTTC	CAWRIPGRTYEQYF	TRBJ2-7	.	.	TRBV30
TGTGCCAGCAGCTTAGGGGGGATGGGACTGCAGCCCCAGCATTTT	CASSLGGMGLQPQHF	TRBJ1-5	.	.	TRBV7-9
TGTGCCAGCAGCGAAGGACACCCGGCCTATGGCTACACCTTC	CASSEGHPAYGYTF	TRBJ1-2	.	.	TRBV7-9
TGTGCCAGCTCACCCATCGTACAGGGGGCCACTGGAAACACCATATATTTT	CASSPIVQGATGNTIYF	TRBJ1-3	TRBD1	.	TRBV18
TGTGCCAGCAGCTTCGGCGGTATAGACACCGGGGAGCTGTTTTTT	CASSFGGIDTGELFF	TRBJ2-2	.	few	TRBV5-6
TGTGCCAGCAGTCCAGGCTGGCTAGCGGGGGGCACAGATACGCAGTATTTT	CASSPGWLAGGTDTQYF	TRBJ2-3	TRBD2	.	TRBV28
TGCGCCAGCAGCCCCAAAACAGGGGGCGCCTTCTACGAGCAGTACTTC	CASSPKTGGAFYEQYF	TRBJ2-7	TRBD1	few	TRBV4-3
TGTGCCAGCAGCCCTAGGATAACACCCTACAATGAGCAGTTCTTC	CASSPRITPYNEQFF	TRBJ2-1	.	.	TRBV7-8
TGTGCCACCAGCGAGACAGATACGCAGTATTTT	CATSETDTQYF	TRBJ2-3	.	.	TRBV15
TGTGCCAGCACTCCCGTTTTTCGGGGGAACACTGAAGCTTTCTTT	CASTPVFRGNTEAFF	TRBJ1-1	.	.	TRBV7-9
TGTGCCATCAGTGAGTCGCCTAGCGGGGGGGTGGATACGCAGTATTTT	CAISESPSGGVDTQYF	TRBJ2-3	TRBD2	.	TRBV10-3
TGTGCCAGCAGCCGGGGACAGGGGTCGGAAAAACTGTTTTTT	CASSRGQGSEKLFF	TRBJ1-4	TRBD1	.	TRBV5-8
TGTGCCAGCAGTGTCTGGACAGCAAATCAGCCCCAGCATTTT	CASSVWTANQPQHF	TRBJ1-5	.	.	TRBV2
TGCGCCAGCAGCCAAGAGTTTCGGCGGGAGGTTCCAGATACGCAGTATTTT	CASSQEFRREVPDTQYF	TRBJ2-3	TRBD2	.	TRBV4-3
TGTGCCAGCACCATGCGGGGGGATTGGACCCAGTACTTC	CASTMRGDWTQYF	TRBJ2-5	TRBD2	.	TRBV12-3/TRBV12-4
TGTGCCAGCAGCGCAGGACAGGCCTACGAGCAGTACTTC	CASSAGQAYEQYF	TRBJ2-7	TRBD1	.	TRBV9
TGTGCCAGTAGGAGAACCGGACAGGGTGTAAGGGGCTCTGGAAACACCATATATTTT	CASRRTGQGVRGSGNTIYF	TRBJ1-3	TRBD1	.	TRBV19
TGTGCCAGCAGCCCTCGATCCGGGAGAAATTCACCCCTCCACTTT	CASSPRSGRNSPLHF	TRBJ1-6	.	.	TRBV6-4
TGTGCCAGCTCACCTAACCAGGGAGGACCTTCACAGACAGCTTTCTTT	CASSPNQGGPSQTAFF	TRBJ1-1	.	few	TRBV18
TGTGCCAGCAGTGAATATAGAGGCAGGGGACCTCAAGAGACCCAGTACTTC	CASSEYRGRGPQETQYF	TRBJ2-5	.	.	TRBV25-1
TGTGCCAGCAGCCCCCGGACTAGGCATGCAGATACGCAGTATTTT	CASSPRTRHADTQYF	TRBJ2-3	TRBD2	.	TRBV9
TGTGCCACCAGTGACAACAGATCAGGGAGGGAGACCCAGTACTTC	CATSDNRSGRETQYF	TRBJ2-5	.	.	TRBV24-1
TGTGCCAGCAGTTACGGGACTTTGGAGATTGAGACAGATACGCAGTATTTT	CASSYGTLEIETDTQYF	TRBJ2-3	.	.	TRBV6-2/TRBV6-3
TGTGCCAGTAGTATAGGAGGGTTCGGGGACAGGGCGGATGAGCAGTTCTTC	CASSIGGFGDRADEQFF	TRBJ2-1	TRBD1	.	TRBV19
TGTGCCAGCTCCCCGGACAGGTCTTACGAGCAGTACTTC	CASSPDRSYEQYF	TRBJ2-7	TRBD1	.	TRBV18
TGTGCCAGCAGTACTAGCGTGAACTACGAGCAGTACTTC	CASSTSVNYEQYF	TRBJ2-7	TRBD2	.	TRBV2
TGTGCCATCAGTGAGGTCAGGGAGGCCTATAATTCACCCCTCCACTTT	CAISEVREAYNSPLHF	TRBJ1-6	.	.	TRBV10-3
TGTGCCTGGAGTGTATTTAGTGGGAGCTCCTATAATTCACCCCTCCACTTT	CAWSVFSGSSYNSPLHF	TRBJ1-6	.	.	TRBV30
TGTGCCAGCAGCCCACCGGGGGTGGGTCAGCCCCAGCATTTT	CASSPPGVGQPQHF	TRBJ1-5	.	.	TRBV7-8
TGTGCCAGCAGCCTATACAGGGTGGGTCACGGCCCCCAGCATTTT	CASSLYRVGHGPQHF	TRBJ1-5	.	.	TRBV7-9
TGTGCCAGCTCACTGAGACAGGGTGATCAGCCCCAGCATTTT	CASSLRQGDQPQHF	TRBJ1-5	TRBD1	.	TRBV18